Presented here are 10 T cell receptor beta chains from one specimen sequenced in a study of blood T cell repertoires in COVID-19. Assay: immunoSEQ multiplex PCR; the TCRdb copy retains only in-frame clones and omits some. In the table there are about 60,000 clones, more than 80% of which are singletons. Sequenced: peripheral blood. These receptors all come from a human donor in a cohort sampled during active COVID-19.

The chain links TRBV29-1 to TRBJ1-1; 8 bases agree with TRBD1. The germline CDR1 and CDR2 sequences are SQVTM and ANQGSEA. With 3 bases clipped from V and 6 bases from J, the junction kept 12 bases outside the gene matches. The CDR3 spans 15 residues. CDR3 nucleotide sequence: TGCAGCGTTGATGAGGCGCCAGGGGGCCCGGCTGAAGCTTTCTTT. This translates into CSVDEAPGGPAEAFF.

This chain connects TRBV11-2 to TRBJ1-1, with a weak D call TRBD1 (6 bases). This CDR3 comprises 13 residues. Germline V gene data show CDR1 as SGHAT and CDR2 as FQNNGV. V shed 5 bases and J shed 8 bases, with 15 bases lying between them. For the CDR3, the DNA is TGTGCCAGCAGCCCACGGGGGGGCGAGGAAGCTTTCTTT. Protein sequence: CASSPRGGEEAFF.

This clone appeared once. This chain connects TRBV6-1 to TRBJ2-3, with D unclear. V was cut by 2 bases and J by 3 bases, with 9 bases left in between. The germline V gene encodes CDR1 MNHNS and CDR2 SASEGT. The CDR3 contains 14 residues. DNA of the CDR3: TGTGCCAGCAGTGAACGCCAGTCTACAGATACGCAGTATTTT. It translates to CASSERQSTDTQYF.

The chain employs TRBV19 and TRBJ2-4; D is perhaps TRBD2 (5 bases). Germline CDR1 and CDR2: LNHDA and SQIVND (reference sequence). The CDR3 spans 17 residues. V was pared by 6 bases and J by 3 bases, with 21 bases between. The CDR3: CASRPNPNGMGKNIQYF. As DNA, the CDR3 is TGTGCCAGTAGGCCCAACCCCAACGGGATGGGCAAAAACATTCAGTACTTC.

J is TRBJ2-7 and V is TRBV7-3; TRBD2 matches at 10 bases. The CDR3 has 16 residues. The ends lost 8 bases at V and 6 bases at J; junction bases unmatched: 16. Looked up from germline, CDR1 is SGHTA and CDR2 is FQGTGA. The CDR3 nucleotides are TGTGCCAGCGATGAGAGTACTAGCGGGGTACCGGGCGAGCAGTACTTC. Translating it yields CASDESTSGVPGEQYF.

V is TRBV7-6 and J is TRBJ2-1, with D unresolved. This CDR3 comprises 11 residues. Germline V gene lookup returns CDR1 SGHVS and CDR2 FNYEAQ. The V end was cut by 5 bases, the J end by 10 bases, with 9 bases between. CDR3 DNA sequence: TGTGCCAGCAGCGCGGCGGAGGAGCAGTTCTTC. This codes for CASSAAEEQFF.

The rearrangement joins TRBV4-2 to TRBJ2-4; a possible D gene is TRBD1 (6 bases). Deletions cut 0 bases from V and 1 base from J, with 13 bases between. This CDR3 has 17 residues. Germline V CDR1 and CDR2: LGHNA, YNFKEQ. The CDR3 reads CASSQDQGSEAKNIQYF. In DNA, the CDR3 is TGTGCCAGCAGCCAAGACCAGGGGTCGGAGGCCAAAAACATTCAGTACTTC.

CDR3 nucleotides: TGTGCCAGCAGCCAGGGGGGTATTCCCTACGAGCAGTACTTC. This gives the protein CASSQGGIPYEQYF. The V gene is TRBV28, the J gene TRBJ2-7, with D tentatively TRBD1 (7 bases). The CDR3 covers 14 residues. With 6 bases removed from V and 2 bases from J, the gap between germline ends came to 14 bases. Germline V CDR1 and CDR2: MDHEN, SYDVKM.

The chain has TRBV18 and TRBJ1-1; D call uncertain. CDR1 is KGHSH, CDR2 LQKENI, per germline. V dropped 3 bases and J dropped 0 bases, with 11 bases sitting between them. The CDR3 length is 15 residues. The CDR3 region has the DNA TGTGCCAGCTCACCTCAGGAGGCAATGAACACTGAAGCTTTCTTT. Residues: CASSPQEAMNTEAFF.

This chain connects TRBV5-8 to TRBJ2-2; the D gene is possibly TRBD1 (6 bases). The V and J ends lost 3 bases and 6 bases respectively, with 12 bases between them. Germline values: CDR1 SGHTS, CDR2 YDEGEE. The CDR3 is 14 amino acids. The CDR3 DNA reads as TGTGCCAGCAGCTCACAGGGATCTTCCGGGGAGCTGTTTTTT. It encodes CASSSQGSSGELFF.